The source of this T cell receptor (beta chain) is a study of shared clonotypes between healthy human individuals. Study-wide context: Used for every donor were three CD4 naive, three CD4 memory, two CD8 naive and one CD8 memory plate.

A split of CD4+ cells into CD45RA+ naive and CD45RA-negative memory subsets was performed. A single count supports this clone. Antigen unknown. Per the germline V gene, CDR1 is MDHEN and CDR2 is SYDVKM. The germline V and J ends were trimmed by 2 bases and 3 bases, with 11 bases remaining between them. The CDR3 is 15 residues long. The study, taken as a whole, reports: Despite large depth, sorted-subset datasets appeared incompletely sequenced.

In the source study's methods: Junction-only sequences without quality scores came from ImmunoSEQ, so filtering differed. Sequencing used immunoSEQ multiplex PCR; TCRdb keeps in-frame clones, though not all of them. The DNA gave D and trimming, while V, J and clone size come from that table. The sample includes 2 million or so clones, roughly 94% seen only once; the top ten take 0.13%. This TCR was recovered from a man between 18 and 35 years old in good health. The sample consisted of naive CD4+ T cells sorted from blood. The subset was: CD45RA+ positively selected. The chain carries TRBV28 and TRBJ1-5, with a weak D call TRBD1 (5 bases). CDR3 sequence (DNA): TGTGCCAGCAGTTTAACTCGGGGCGTCAATCAGCCCCAGCATTTT. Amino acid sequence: CASSLTRGVNQPQHF.